This TCR beta chain was retrieved from a study of T cells in Graves' hyperthyroidism and ophthalmopathy. RNA transcripts provided the source from which TCR beta CDR3 regions were amplified. HTBI primers were the set used in a first-round RT-PCR of the TCR CDR3. MiXCR was run by TCRdb on the multiplex PCR reads, yielding one entry per CDR3 protein. The sample includes some 600,000 distinct CDR3 sequences, 14% of them seen just once. This clonotype was picked up many times. From germline, CDR1 is MDHEN and CDR2 SYDVKM. Trimming pared 6 bases from V and 3 bases from J, leaving 14 bases between. The CDR3 extends over 14 amino acids.

Sequenced: blood. The chain is built from TRBV28 and TRBJ1-1, with D possibly matching TRBD1 (6 bases). The sequence came from a woman between 25 and 40 years old with Graves' hyperthyroidism that later progressed to Graves' ophthalmopathy. In nucleotides, the CDR3 is TGTGCCAGCAGCGACAGGAGCTACCACACTGAAGCTTTCTTT. Amino acids: CASSDRSYHTEAFF.